The 10 T cell receptor beta chains in this list originate from one sample, sequenced in a study of T cell repertoires in cytomegalovirus infection. TCRdb independently ran MiXCR on the reads; one entry per CDR3 protein. The sample contains a few hundred thousand distinct CDR3 sequences, around a third of which appear only once. No antigens are known for them. The source was cultured PBMCs, collected from culture after CMV antigen stimulation. All receptors come from a human donor in good health (CMV status not recorded). Some clones in this sample may be carry-over from other donors' samples.

Worth noting for this clonotype: At one of its ends the junction is not consistent with the germline gene, which may arise from a read error. The chain is built from TRBV7-2 and TRBJ1-4; D is unclear. The CDR3 extends over 12 amino acids. Germline CDR1 SGHTA, CDR2 FQGNSA. The CDR3 protein is CASSLGEGRAIF. The CDR3 bases are TGTGCCAGCAGCTTAGGGGAGGGCCGGGCGATTTTT.

This clonotype has a count of ten or more. The CDR3 region is CASSPGRGTEAFF. CDR3 nucleotides: TGTGCCAGCAGCCCGGGGAGGGGCACTGAAGCTTTCTTT. The rearrangement uses TRBV7-2 and TRBJ1-1; a possible D gene is TRBD1 (5 bases). The germline V gene encodes CDR1 SGHTA and CDR2 FQGNSA. The V end lost 5 bases, the J end lost 4 bases, and 11 bases lay between the germline ends. CDR3 length equals 13 residues.

This clonotype was recorded a few times. The V call is TRBV7-4, the J call TRBJ1-2; no firm D call. CDR1 and CDR2 from the germline V gene are SGHVT and SQSDAQ. The CDR3 extends over 12 amino acids. V was clipped by 4 bases and J by 5 bases, with 8 bases between them. CDR3 in amino acids: CASSSAQYGYTF. The CDR3 bases are TGTGCCAGCAGCTCCGCACAGTATGGCTACACCTTC.

In this sample, this clonotype turned up many times. V and J are TRBV7-2 and TRBJ2-7, with TRBD2 matching 8 bases. The CDR3 extends over 15 amino acids. Looked up from germline, CDR1 is SGHTA and CDR2 is FQGNSA. The trim removed 1 base at V and 4 bases at J, leaving 6 bases unmatched. DNA for the CDR3: TGTGCCAGCAGCTTAGATACTAGCGGCAAATACGAGCAGTACGTC. It is translated as CASSLDTSGKYEQYV.

Worth noting for this clonotype: An end of the junction does not agree with germline; a read error may underlie this. The chain carries TRBV12-3 or TRBV12-4 and TRBJ2-3; D may correspond to TRBD1 or TRBD2 (5 bases each). The CDR3 has 15 amino acids. The CDR3 coding sequence is TGTGCCAGCAGCCGGCAGGGAGCGCGCACAGATACGCAGTGTTTT. Its protein is CASSRQGARTDTQCF.

This chain joins TRBV6-5 and TRBJ2-7; 11 nucleotides agree with TRBD2. The germline gives CDR1 MNHEY, CDR2 SVGAGI. V lost 5 bases, J lost 5 bases, and 11 bases stayed unmatched. The CDR3 runs to 16 residues. The CDR3 sequence is CASSNEPLAGGNEQYF. The CDR3 region has the DNA TGTGCCAGCAGTAACGAACCGCTAGCGGGGGGAAACGAGCAGTACTTC.

The CDR3 reads CASSQVGAGANTGELFF. The CDR3 coding sequence is TGCGCCAGCAGCCAAGTAGGGGCCGGAGCGAACACCGGGGAGCTGTTTTTT. The rearrangement joins TRBV4-3 to TRBJ2-2; TRBD1 is a possible D gene (5 bases). The CDR3 totals 17 residues. Trimming took off 1 base at V and 0 bases at J, with 12 bases between the two ends. CDR1 and CDR2 from the germline V gene are LGHNA and YSLEER.

In its sample, this clonotype was seen a few times. The chain links TRBV25-1 to TRBJ1-4; D is undetermined. This CDR3 is 14 amino acids long. Germline assignment: CDR1 MGHDK and CDR2 SYGVNS. V shed 3 bases and J shed 4 bases, with 9 bases lying between them. CDR3 loop: CASSDQEHNEKLFF. As DNA, the CDR3 is TGTGCCAGCAGTGACCAGGAGCATAATGAAAAACTGTTTTTT.

CDR3 DNA sequence: TGTGCCAGCAGTTCCGTAGCGGGAACGTGGTCCAATGAGCAGTTCTTC. Amino acid sequence: CASSSVAGTWSNEQFF. V gene TRBV27 combines with J gene TRBJ2-1, with 8 bases fitting TRBD2. Unmatched junction bases numbered 11, after V lost 4 bases and J lost 6 bases. The CDR3 length is 16 residues. Germline lookup yields CDR1 MNHEY and CDR2 SMNVEV (reference sequence).

This rearrangement joins TRBV19 to TRBJ1-6, with 12 bases fitting TRBD1. The CDR3 contains 16 residues. Trimming removed 7 bases from V and 4 bases from J; junction bases left unmatched: 5. Germline CDR1 and CDR2: LNHDA and SQIVND (reference sequence). As DNA, the CDR3 is TGTGCCAGTATCGGGACAGGGGGCGCGTATAATTCACCCCTCCACTTT. Encoded protein: CASIGTGGAYNSPLHF.